Included here is one T cell receptor beta chain sequence, with context. The ends were cut back, 6 bases at V and 4 bases at J, with 13 bases in the middle. The germline V gene encodes CDR1 DFQATT and CDR2 SNEGSKA (reference sequence). CDR3 length equals 12 residues. This sample was taken from a study of T cells in Graves' hyperthyroidism and ophthalmopathy. RNA transcripts yielded amplified TCR beta CDR3 regions. In the first-round RT-PCR of the TCR CDR3, the HTBI primer set was used. TCRdb passed the multiplex PCR reads through MiXCR, listing each CDR3 protein once. The data contain some 500,000 distinct CDR3 sequences, 16% of them seen just once; the ten biggest clones take up 25% to 30%.

This TCR was sampled from a woman in her twenties or thirties with Graves' ophthalmopathy. The chain carries TRBV20-1 and TRBJ2-7; no clear D gene. Specimen: blood. The CDR3 coding sequence is TGCAGTGCAGAAGAGGCCCAGTACGAGCAGTACTTC. Encoded protein: CSAEEAQYEQYF.